The 22 T cell receptor beta chains below come from one sample, sequenced in a study of shared T cell receptors in the human thymus. TCRdb's table, derived via immunoSEQ multiplex PCR, lists solely in-frame clones and lacks some. Of roughly 710,000 clones in the sample, approximately 85% were seen once. This sample also appeared in a second study, on human thymus T cells.

Sequencing input: thymocytes. All receptors come from a girl under three years old with a congenital heart defect.

The rearrangement uses TRBV19 and TRBJ1-5; D perhaps matches TRBD1 (5 bases). The CDR3 runs 16 residues. From germline, CDR1 is LNHDA and CDR2 SQIVND (reference sequence). Trimming took 5 bases from V and 3 from J, leaving 17 bases between them. The CDR3: CASSSGFGGDNQPQHF. The CDR3 DNA reads TGTGCCAGTAGTTCAGGGTTCGGTGGGGACAATCAGCCCCAGCATTTT.

The chain links TRBV6-1 to TRBJ1-5, with 7 bases matching TRBD1. With 6 bases clipped from V and 6 bases from J, the junction kept 5 bases outside the gene matches. Germline CDR1 and CDR2: MNHNS and SASEGT. The CDR3 totals 13 residues. The CDR3 spells CASSDRDFQPQHF. In nucleotides, the CDR3 is TGTGCCAGCAGCGACAGGGATTTTCAGCCCCAGCATTTT.

The rearrangement joins TRBV5-1 to TRBJ2-3; 9 bases match TRBD1. From germline, CDR1 is SGHRS and CDR2 YFSETQ. The CDR3 spans 14 residues. The trim removed 6 bases at V and 6 bases at J, leaving 8 bases unmatched. The CDR3 region is CASNSGTGSDTQYF. CDR3 coding DNA: TGCGCCAGCAACTCCGGGACAGGGAGTGATACGCAGTATTTT.

This chain links TRBV29-1 with TRBJ1-2; D is perhaps TRBD1 (5 bases). This CDR3 is 13 amino acids long. CDR1 is SQVTM, CDR2 ANQGSEA, per germline. V lost 4 bases and J lost 4, with 13 bases in between. The DNA for the CDR3 is TGCAGCGTTGGACTTTGGACACCCTATGGCTACACCTTC. Translated, it gives CSVGLWTPYGYTF.

CDR3 DNA: TGTGCCAGCAGTTTCTCCGGGACAGGGAAAGAAGAAGCTTTCTTT. It specifies CASSFSGTGKEEAFF. The rearrangement joins TRBV6-5 to TRBJ1-1, with 9 bases fitting TRBD1. CDR1 and CDR2 from the germline V gene are MNHEY and SVGAGI. The CDR3 contains 15 residues. Trimming cost V 4 bases and J 8 bases; bases outside gene matches: 11.

The chain uses TRBV12-5 and TRBJ1-1; 7 bases fit TRBD1. J lost 1 base, V lost 0 bases, and 8 bases had no gene match. Per germline, CDR1 LGHNT and CDR2 FRNRAP. CDR3 length: 17 residues. The DNA of the CDR3 is TGTGCTAGTGGTTTGGTGAGTCCAGGGGGGACGAACACTGAAGCTTTCTTT. Translating it yields CASGLVSPGGTNTEAFF.

Only a few counts were recorded for this clone. This sequence joins TRBV4-3 and TRBJ2-7, with a tentative D call TRBD1 (6 bases). The CDR3 is 15 amino acids. Deletions cut 1 base from V and 2 bases from J, with 12 bases between. Germline lookup yields CDR1 LGHNA and CDR2 YSLEER. CDR3 amino acids: CASSQVTGMAYEQYF. The CDR3 DNA reads TGCGCCAGCAGCCAAGTAACAGGGATGGCCTACGAGCAGTACTTC.

The chain combines TRBV28 with TRBJ2-3, with a weak D call TRBD2 (5 bases). Trimming took off 6 bases at V and 1 base at J, with 17 bases between the two ends. Germline CDR1 and CDR2: MDHEN and SYDVKM. The CDR3 contains 16 residues. In DNA, the CDR3 is TGTGCCAGCAGGCGAAGGAGTTGGGGAGGCACAGATACGCAGTATTTT. Translated, it gives CASRRRSWGGTDTQYF.

This chain links TRBV5-1 with TRBJ2-1; 13 nucleotides line up with TRBD2. The germline CDR1 and CDR2 sequences are SGHRS and YFSETQ. Trimming cost V 4 bases and J 0 bases; bases outside gene matches: 7. The CDR3 runs to 18 residues. The CDR3 is CASSPRTSGRSSYNEQFF. CDR3 sequence (DNA): TGCGCCAGCAGCCCCAGGACTAGCGGGAGAAGCTCCTACAATGAGCAGTTCTTC.

This sequence joins TRBV30 and TRBJ1-6; 7 positions match TRBD1. Trimming removed 1 base from V and 7 bases from J; junction bases left unmatched: 7. From germline, CDR1 is GTSNPN and CDR2 SVGIG (reference sequence). The CDR3 consists of 15 residues. Here the CDR3 reads CAWSAGTVLNSPLHF. The CDR3 nucleotides read TGTGCCTGGAGTGCCGGGACAGTCCTAAATTCACCCCTCCACTTT.

The chain joins TRBV7-8 to TRBJ1-2; a possible D gene is TRBD1 (5 bases). V lost 0 bases and J 0 bases, leaving 11 bases between the germline ends. Germline V gene data show CDR1 as SGHVS and CDR2 as FQNEAQ. CDR3 length: 16 amino acids. The CDR3 sequence is CASSLADSPANYGYTF. The CDR3 nucleotides are TGTGCCAGCAGCTTAGCAGACAGCCCAGCTAACTATGGCTACACCTTC.

The chain uses TRBV5-6 and TRBJ2-7, with 11 bases fitting TRBD1. CDR1 and CDR2 from the germline V gene are SGHDT and YYEEEE. The CDR3 runs to 18 residues. The ends lost 4 bases at V and 6 bases at J; junction bases unmatched: 18. This CDR3 reads CASSPPRAGQGVDGEQYF. The CDR3 nucleotides are TGTGCCAGCAGCCCTCCGAGGGCGGGACAGGGGGTGGATGGCGAGCAGTACTTC.

This chain joins TRBV6-6 and TRBJ2-7; no firm D call. CDR1 is MNHNY and CDR2 is SVGAGI in the germline V gene (reference sequence). The length of the CDR3 is 14 residues. The germline V and J ends were trimmed by 6 bases and 3 bases, with 15 bases remaining between them. The CDR3 spells CASSPPAEFYEQYF. CDR3 nucleotide sequence: TGTGCCAGCAGCCCCCCCGCGGAATTCTACGAGCAGTACTTC.

The chain employs TRBV2 and TRBJ1-5, with D possibly TRBD1 on 6 matching bases. CDR3 size: 15 residues. The V gene's germline CDR1 is SNHLY and CDR2 FYNNEI. V lost 5 bases and J 5 bases, leaving 16 bases between the germline ends. The CDR3 sequence: CASSQDRLLHQPQHF. The CDR3, as DNA: TGTGCCAGCAGTCAAGACAGGCTCCTTCATCAGCCCCAGCATTTT.

This chain uses TRBV19 with TRBJ1-4; no clear D gene. CDR1 is LNHDA, CDR2 SQIVND, per germline (reference sequence). Deletions cut 6 bases from V and 4 bases from J, with 12 bases between. The CDR3 has 14 residues. CDR3: CASSLELFNEKLFF. In DNA, the CDR3 is TGTGCCAGTAGCCTCGAGCTTTTTAATGAAAAACTGTTTTTT.

The genes are TRBV4-1 and TRBJ1-3, with a tentative D call TRBD1 (6 bases). Germline CDR1 and CDR2: MGHRA and YSYEKL. Trimming removed 2 bases from V and 3 bases from J, with 17 bases in between. There are 17 residues in the CDR3. The CDR3 DNA follows: TGCGCCAGCAGCCAATTAAGGGGGTCCAAGTTTGGAAACACCATATATTTT. As protein: CASSQLRGSKFGNTIYF.

V usage is TRBV10-3 and J usage is TRBJ2-7, with TRBD1 matching 8 bases. V was pared by 0 bases and J by 7 bases, with 11 bases of the junction left unmatched. CDR3 length equals 16 residues. CDR1 and CDR2 (germline): ENHRY, SYGVKD. This CDR3 is CAISESSGQGAGEQYF. In nucleotides, the CDR3 is TGTGCCATCAGTGAGTCGAGTGGCCAGGGGGCGGGTGAGCAGTACTTC.

This clone was detected a few times. The rearrangement uses TRBV11-1 and TRBJ1-1; D gene uncertain. Trimming shortened V by 1 base and J by 4 bases, and 16 bases separated the two germline ends. The germline gives CDR1 SGHAT, CDR2 FQDESV (reference sequence). This CDR3 contains 16 residues. This CDR3 reads CASSLDRENRSTEAFF. The CDR3 DNA is TGTGCCAGCAGCTTAGACCGGGAAAATAGGTCCACTGAAGCTTTCTTT. Together with reference TRBV11-1 and TRBJ1-1, the CDR3 gives the full variable domain: EAEVAQSPRYKITEKSQAVAFWCDPISGHATLYWYRQILGQGPELLVQFQDESVVDDSQLPKDRFSAERLKGVDSTLKIQPAELGDSAMYLCASSLDRENRSTEAFFGQGTRLTVV.

This rearrangement joins TRBV28 to TRBJ1-1; D may be TRBD1 (6 bases). The germline V and J ends were trimmed by 7 bases and 6 bases, with 15 bases remaining between them. The CDR3 runs to 13 residues. Germline V gene data show CDR1 as MDHEN and CDR2 as SYDVKM. CDR3 in amino acids: CASKMGAPAEAFF. DNA of the CDR3: TGTGCCAGCAAAATGGGGGCACCCGCTGAAGCTTTCTTT.

The chain recombines TRBV6-5 with TRBJ2-4, with D hard to call. The germline V and J ends were trimmed by 2 bases and 0 bases, with 11 bases remaining between them. Germline assignment: CDR1 MNHEY and CDR2 SVGAGI. This CDR3 spans 16 amino acids. Here the CDR3 reads CASSYKTALAKNIQYF. CDR3 sequence (DNA): TGTGCCAGCAGTTACAAGACTGCGCTAGCCAAAAACATTCAGTACTTC.

The genes are TRBV11-2 and TRBJ2-5; TRBD1 agrees at 7 bases. V trimming: 5 bases; J trimming: 2 bases; junction bases outside the gene matches: 11. CDR3 length: 16 residues. Germline V gives CDR1 SGHAT, CDR2 FQNNGV. CDR3 amino acids: CASSPNGGRGQETQYF. CDR3 coding DNA: TGTGCCAGCAGCCCCAATGGGGGCAGGGGGCAAGAGACCCAGTACTTC.

The chain links TRBV28 to TRBJ2-5, with 7 nucleotides matching TRBD1. The CDR3 is 15 amino acids. Trimming cost V 3 bases and J 1 base; bases outside gene matches: 5. Germline V gives CDR1 MDHEN, CDR2 SYDVKM. The DNA for the CDR3 is TGTGCCAGCAGTTTTGAGGACAGGTTCCAAGAGACCCAGTACTTC. Translated: CASSFEDRFQETQYF.